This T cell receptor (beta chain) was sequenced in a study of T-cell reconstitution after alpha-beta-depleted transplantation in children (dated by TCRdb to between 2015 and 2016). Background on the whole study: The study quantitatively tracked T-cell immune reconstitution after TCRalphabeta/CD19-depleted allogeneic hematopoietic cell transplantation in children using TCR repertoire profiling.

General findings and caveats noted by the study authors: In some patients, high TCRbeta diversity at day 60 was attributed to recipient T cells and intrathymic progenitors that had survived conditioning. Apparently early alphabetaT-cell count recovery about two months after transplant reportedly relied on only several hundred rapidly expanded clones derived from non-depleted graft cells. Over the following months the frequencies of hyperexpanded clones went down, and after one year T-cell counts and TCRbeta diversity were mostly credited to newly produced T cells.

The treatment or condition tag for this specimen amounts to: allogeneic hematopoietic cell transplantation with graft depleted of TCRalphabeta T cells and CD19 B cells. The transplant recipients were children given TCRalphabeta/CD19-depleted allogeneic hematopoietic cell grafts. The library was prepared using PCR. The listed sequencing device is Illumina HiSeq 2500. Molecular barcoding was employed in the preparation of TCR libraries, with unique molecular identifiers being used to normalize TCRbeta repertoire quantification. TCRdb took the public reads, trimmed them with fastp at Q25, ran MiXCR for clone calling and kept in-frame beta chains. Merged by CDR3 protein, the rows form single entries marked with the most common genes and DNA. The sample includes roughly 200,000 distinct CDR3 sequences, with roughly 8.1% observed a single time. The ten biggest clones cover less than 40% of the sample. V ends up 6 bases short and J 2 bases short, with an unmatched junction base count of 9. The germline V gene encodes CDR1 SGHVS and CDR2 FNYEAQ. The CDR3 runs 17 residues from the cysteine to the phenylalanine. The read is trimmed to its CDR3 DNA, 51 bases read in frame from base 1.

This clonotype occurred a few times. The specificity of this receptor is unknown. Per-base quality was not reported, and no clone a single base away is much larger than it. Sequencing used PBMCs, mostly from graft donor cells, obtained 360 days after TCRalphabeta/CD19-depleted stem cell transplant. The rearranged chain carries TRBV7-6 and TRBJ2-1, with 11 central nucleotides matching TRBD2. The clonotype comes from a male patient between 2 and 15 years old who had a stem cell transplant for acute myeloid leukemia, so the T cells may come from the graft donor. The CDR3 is CASSQTSGNLPYNEQFF. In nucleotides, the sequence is TGTGCCAGCAGTCAGACTAGCGGGAACCTCCCCTACAATGAGCAGTTCTTC.